Sequencing of this T cell receptor beta chain was carried out in a study of vaccination and CD4 T cells after COVID-19. Cultured CD4+ T cells had their DNA profiled by the Oncomine TCR Beta short-read assay. TCRdb itself ran the PCR reads through MiXCR, one entry per CDR3 protein. The profile shows about 7,100 distinct CDR3 sequences, 50% to 70% of them singletons. Comments on this clonotype: What it binds is unknown.

The length of the CDR3 is 15 residues. The ends lost 5 bases at V and 1 base at J; junction bases unmatched: 4. The germline V gene encodes CDR1 MRHNA and CDR2 SNTAGT. Regarding treatment: roughly ten-day PBMC culture with coronavirus spike peptide pools or control peptides (ViraFEST assay). The origin of this receptor is a human donor who had recovered from COVID-19. Specimen: CD4+ T cells from blood, cultured in vitro. This chain uses TRBV6-4 with TRBJ2-3; TRBD1 matches at 9 bases. The CDR3 DNA follows: TGTGCCAGCAGTAATACAGGGGGCCGCACAGATACGCAGTATTTT. Translation gives CASSNTGGRTDTQYF.